The 25 T cell receptor beta chains below were found in one sample sequenced in a study of control samples from healthy donors and cancer patients. Method: immunoSEQ multiplex PCR; TCRdb's copy keeps in-frame clones and lacks some. This sample's table reports about 210,000 clones. Material for sequencing was blood. These receptors were taken from a woman in her twenties or thirties in good health.

The chain has TRBV28 and TRBJ2-1; D is unclear. Trimming shortened V by 6 bases and J by 8 bases, and 11 bases separated the two germline ends. The CDR3 runs 12 residues. Germline CDR1 is MDHEN and CDR2 is SYDVKM. The CDR3 DNA reads TGTGCCAGCAGCCAAAGCTTGGATGAGCAGTTCTTC. Its protein is CASSQSLDEQFF.

CDR3 nucleotide sequence: TGTGCCAGCAGACGTCTAGCGGGGGGGGACAATGAGCAGTTCTTC. Translating gives CASRRLAGGDNEQFF. The rearrangement joins TRBV14 to TRBJ2-1, with 12 bases aligning to TRBD2. This CDR3 has 15 amino acids. The trim removed 6 bases at V and 5 bases at J, leaving 5 bases unmatched. The germline V gene has CDR1 SGHDN and CDR2 FVKESK.

The V and J genes are TRBV5-1 and TRBJ1-2; no firm D call. The ends were cut back, 0 bases at V and 7 bases at J, with 19 bases in the middle. CDR1 is SGHRS, CDR2 YFSETQ, per germline. This CDR3 is built from 16 residues. The CDR3 DNA reads TGCGCCAGCAGCTTGGCTCCCGGAGAGGGAAGGAGTGGCTACACCTTC. Protein product: CASSLAPGEGRSGYTF.

V is TRBV25-1 and J is TRBJ1-6, with 7 positions matching TRBD1. CDR1 is MGHDK, CDR2 SYGVNS, per germline. The CDR3 is made up of 14 amino acids. J lost 7 bases, V lost 4 bases, and 4 bases had no gene match. The CDR3 reads CASSAQTGNSPLHF. The CDR3, as DNA: TGTGCCAGCAGTGCGCAGACAGGGAATTCACCCCTCCACTTT.

The chain joins TRBV24-1 to TRBJ1-3, with D unclear. The CDR3 has 13 residues. V was shortened by 9 bases and J by 6 bases, with 14 bases between the two germline ends. Germline V gene sequence: CDR1 KGHDR, CDR2 SFDVKD. CDR3 sequence: CATRRGFSNTIYF. The DNA of the CDR3 is TGTGCCACCCGACGAGGGTTTTCAAACACCATATATTTT.

The rearrangement links TRBV5-4 to TRBJ1-2; 10 nucleotides line up with TRBD1. The V and J ends lost 3 bases and 4 bases, in that order; junction bases with no gene match: 9. This CDR3 is built from 16 residues. In germline, CDR1 is SGHNT, CDR2 YYREEE (reference sequence). CDR3 region: CASSSNLGQGTYGYTF. In DNA form, the CDR3 reads TGTGCCAGCAGCTCTAACCTGGGACAGGGGACCTATGGCTACACCTTC. The full variable domain, completed using reference TRBV5-4 and TRBJ1-2, is ETGVTQSPTHLIKTRGQQVTLRCSSQSGHNTVSWYQQALGQGPQFIFQYYREEENGRGNFPPRFSGLQFPNYSSELNVNALELDDSALYLCASSSNLGQGTYGYTFGSGTRLTVV.

This rearrangement joins TRBV19 to TRBJ1-5; the D is unclear. This CDR3 region has 14 residues. Germline values: CDR1 LNHDA, CDR2 SQIVND (reference sequence). V shed 7 bases and J shed 0 bases, with 10 bases lying between them. CDR3 sequence: CASKDDYSNQPQHF. CDR3 nucleotides: TGTGCCAGTAAAGACGACTATAGCAATCAGCCCCAGCATTTT.

This chain connects TRBV6-6 to TRBJ2-3; D is undetermined. CDR3 length: 14 amino acids. The germline CDR1 and CDR2 sequences are MNHNY and SVGAGI (reference sequence). The V end was cut by 1 base, the J end by 1 base, with 6 bases between. The CDR3 DNA reads TGTGCCAGCAGTTACTTCCAGGGCACAGATACGCAGTATTTT. This translates into CASSYFQGTDTQYF.

The V and J genes are TRBV29-1 and TRBJ2-1, with 9 bases identical to TRBD2. The junction had 2 bases not matched to a gene; V was cut back by 8 bases and J by 6 bases. From germline, CDR1 is SQVTM and CDR2 ANQGSEA. This CDR3 region has 11 residues. As DNA, the CDR3 is TGCAGCCCGACTAGCGGCAATGAGCAGTTCTTC. Translation gives CSPTSGNEQFF.

The V and J genes are TRBV19 and TRBJ2-7; 9 nucleotides match TRBD1. The J segment lost 9 bases and the V segment lost 5 bases, leaving 11 bases of the junction unmatched. CDR1 is LNHDA and CDR2 is SQIVND in the germline V gene (reference sequence). CDR3 length equals 14 residues. The CDR3 nucleotides are TGTGCCAGTAGTTCCGGGACAGGGTCTGATTCGCAGTACTTC. Residues: CASSSGTGSDSQYF.

The chain has TRBV29-1 and TRBJ1-3, with D unclear. V lost 6 bases, J lost 0 bases, and 12 bases lay in between. The CDR3 sequence is 14 residues long. Germline assignment: CDR1 SQVTM and CDR2 ANQGSEA. CDR3 amino acids: CSVAGRTSGNTIYF. The CDR3 nucleotides are TGCAGCGTGGCCGGACGGACCTCTGGAAACACCATATATTTT.

The rearrangement joins TRBV5-1 to TRBJ2-1; unclear D gene. V shed 4 bases and J shed 0 bases, with 5 bases lying between them. CDR3 length equals 13 residues. CDR1 is SGHRS, CDR2 YFSETQ, per germline. The CDR3 spells CASSQVSYNEQFF. DNA for the CDR3: TGCGCCAGCAGCCAGGTCTCCTACAATGAGCAGTTCTTC.

This chain links TRBV6-6 with TRBJ1-1, with a weak D call TRBD1 (5 bases). The germline gives CDR1 MNHNY, CDR2 SVGAGI (reference sequence). CDR3 length: 13 residues. V was clipped by 6 bases and J by 2 bases, with 10 bases between them. CDR3 sequence reads: CASRWDGNTEAFF. The CDR3, as DNA: TGTGCCAGCAGATGGGACGGCAACACTGAAGCTTTCTTT.

The gene calls are TRBV5-6 and TRBJ2-5; 7 bases agree with TRBD2. CDR3 size: 18 residues. J lost 3 bases, V lost 0 bases, and 14 bases had no gene match. Germline V gene sequence: CDR1 SGHDT, CDR2 YYEEEE. DNA of the CDR3: TGTGCCAGCAGCTTGGACGAGCGGGGAGCTTACGTAAAAGAGACCCAGTACTTC. Translating gives CASSLDERGAYVKETQYF.

This chain connects TRBV5-1 to TRBJ2-3; the match to TRBD2 covers 8 bases. The CDR3 length is 15 residues. Germline V gene data show CDR1 as SGHRS and CDR2 as YFSETQ. Trimming cost V 4 bases and J 4 bases; bases outside gene matches: 8. Here the CDR3 reads CASSIERGSADTQYF. For the CDR3, the DNA is TGCGCCAGCAGCATAGAGCGGGGGTCCGCAGATACGCAGTATTTT.

This rearrangement joins TRBV5-1 to TRBJ2-7; 11 bases are shared with TRBD1. The CDR3 totals 16 residues. Per germline, CDR1 SGHRS and CDR2 YFSETQ. J lost 2 bases, V lost 1 base, and 5 bases had no gene match. This chain's CDR3 is CASSLRRDRGTYEQYF. DNA of the CDR3: TGCGCCAGCAGCTTGCGACGGGACAGGGGGACCTACGAGCAGTACTTC.

The V gene is TRBV28, the J gene TRBJ2-3; 11 nucleotides align to TRBD1. Germline values: CDR1 MDHEN, CDR2 SYDVKM. The CDR3 spans 16 residues. Trimming cost V 3 bases and J 3 bases; bases outside gene matches: 5. CDR3 protein: CASSLSGTGGTDTQYF. As DNA, the CDR3 is TGTGCCAGCAGTTTGTCCGGGACAGGGGGGACAGATACGCAGTATTTT.

The rearrangement joins TRBV27 to TRBJ1-5; D not certain. Germline CDR1 and CDR2: MNHEY and SMNVEV (reference sequence). Trimming took off 5 bases at V and 0 bases at J, with 11 bases between the two ends. The CDR3 totals 15 residues. The CDR3 nucleotides are TGTGCCAGCAGTCGGGGTCCCTTTAGCAATCAGCCCCAGCATTTT. It translates to CASSRGPFSNQPQHF.

This chain connects TRBV5-4 to TRBJ2-3, with D tentatively TRBD2 (5 bases). This CDR3 has 14 amino acids. The germline gives CDR1 SGHNT, CDR2 YYREEE (reference sequence). V was cut by 5 bases and J by 0 bases, with 10 bases left in between. CDR3 sequence: CASRQDSSTDTQYF. The CDR3 DNA reads TGTGCCAGCAGGCAGGACTCTAGCACAGATACGCAGTATTTT.

As DNA, the CDR3 is TGTGCCAGCAGTTCAAGGGGGGACAGTTCGGCGTGGGTGGGTCCTGAAAAACTGTTTTTT. Translation: CASSSRGDSSAWVGPEKLFF. The gene calls are TRBV28 and TRBJ1-4, with TRBD1 matching over 7 bases. CDR3 length: 20 amino acids. After removal of 4 bases from V and 7 bases from J, the junction contained 24 bases not matched to a gene. The V gene's germline CDR1 is MDHEN and CDR2 SYDVKM.

The chain employs TRBV28 and TRBJ1-6, with a weak D call TRBD1 (5 bases). CDR1 and CDR2 from the germline V gene are MDHEN and SYDVKM. This CDR3 region has 17 residues. The ends were cut back, 2 bases at V and 4 bases at J, with 15 bases in the middle. Here the CDR3 reads CASSLHGAGGYNSPLHF. CDR3 in DNA: TGTGCCAGCAGTTTACACGGGGCCGGGGGTTATAATTCACCCCTCCACTTT.

CDR3 sequence reads: CASSLGSPGAGNTIYF. CDR3 DNA sequence: TGTGCCAGCAGCTTAGGAAGTCCAGGGGCTGGAAACACCATATATTTT. The chain carries TRBV7-2 and TRBJ1-3, with D perhaps matching TRBD1 (6 bases). The CDR3 loop spans 16 amino acids. Germline CDR1 is SGHTA and CDR2 is FQGNSA. The V end was cut by 1 base, the J end by 2 bases, with 12 bases between.

This rearrangement joins TRBV19 to TRBJ1-5; a weak D match, TRBD1 (6 bases). V was clipped by 7 bases and J by 2 bases, with 15 bases between them. The CDR3 sequence is 15 residues long. Per the germline V gene, CDR1 is LNHDA and CDR2 is SQIVND (reference sequence). The CDR3 nucleotides are TGTGCCAGTATCAGTGACAGGTTGGGCAATCAGCCCCAGCATTTT. Residues: CASISDRLGNQPQHF.

The chain employs TRBV4-2 and TRBJ1-2; weak D call: TRBD1 (5 bases). CDR1 is LGHNA, CDR2 YNFKEQ, per germline. The CDR3 is 15 residues long. Trimming shortened V by 1 base and J by 5 bases, and 14 bases separated the two germline ends. CDR3 in DNA: TGTGCCAGCAGCCAAGTTCTCCAGGGAGAATATGGCTACACCTTC. It encodes CASSQVLQGEYGYTF.

The rearrangement links TRBV19 to TRBJ1-5; 8 bases map to TRBD1. Unmatched junction bases numbered 19, after V lost 6 bases and J lost 6 bases. The CDR3 is made up of 18 amino acids. Germline-derived CDR1 and CDR2 are LNHDA and SQIVND (reference sequence). CDR3 in DNA: TGTGCCAGTAGCCCCTACCCACAGGGACAGGTTAACGGTCAGCCCCAGCATTTT. As protein: CASSPYPQGQVNGQPQHF.